The 27 T cell receptor beta chains presented below share a single source sample, sequenced in a study of ipilimumab plus nivolumab after autologous stem cell transplantation. The data were produced by immunoSEQ multiplex PCR, yet TCRdb's version contains in-frame clones alone and is incomplete. The sample consists of around 19,000 clones, around 82% of them appearing once. The source was PBMCs, collected in a trial of ipilimumab plus nivolumab as post-transplant consolidation. The source is a male donor with diffuse large B-cell lymphoma.

This clone was recorded once. This chain uses TRBV19 with TRBJ1-5, with D possibly matching TRBD1 (5 bases). This CDR3 is built from 17 residues. The V gene's germline CDR1 is LNHDA and CDR2 SQIVND (reference sequence). V lost 4 bases to trimming and J lost 6 bases, with 22 bases between them. CDR3 residues: CASSTQRGREGTQPQHF. CDR3 DNA: TGTGCCAGTAGTACCCAACGGGGGAGGGAGGGGACTCAGCCCCAGCATTTT.

In regard to this clone: The conserved phenylalanine or tryptophan is not found at the CDR3 terminus, so this likely reflects a read error. This sequence joins TRBV6-5 and TRBJ1-1, with 8 bases aligning to TRBD1. Per the germline V gene, CDR1 is MNHEY and CDR2 is SVGAGI. With V trimmed by 8 bases and J by 11 bases, 13 bases remained unmatched. The CDR3 contains 13 residues. The CDR3 nucleotides are TGTGCCAGCCGCGACCACCGACAGGGGCCCGCTTTCCTT. This sequence encodes CASRDHRQGPAFL.

The chain carries TRBV6-1 and TRBJ1-2; 8 bases agree with TRBD1. The CDR3 loop spans 13 amino acids. V shed 6 bases and J 6 bases; nucleotides not matched to a gene: 6. Looked up from germline, CDR1 is MNHNS and CDR2 is SASEGT. The CDR3 DNA sequence: TGTGCCAGCAGGGAGACAGGGGTTGATGGCTACACCTTC. This translates into CASRETGVDGYTF.

The chain uses TRBV7-9 and TRBJ2-2; perhaps TRBD1 as D (6 bases). Per the germline V gene, CDR1 is SEHNR and CDR2 is FQNEAQ (reference sequence). This CDR3 region has 14 residues. V lost 2 bases and J 4 bases, leaving 8 bases between the germline ends. The CDR3 nucleotides are TGTGCCAGCAGCTTACTCAGGGGCACCGGGGAGCTGTTTTTT. It encodes CASSLLRGTGELFF.

The CDR3 coding sequence is TGTGCCAGCAGCTTCGCCAACAGGGGGGACTATGGCTACACCTTC. Residues: CASSFANRGDYGYTF. The rearrangement uses TRBV7-8 and TRBJ1-2; 8 positions match TRBD1. The CDR3 contains 15 residues. V dropped 3 bases and J dropped 3; count of bases not matched to a gene: 6. In germline, CDR1 is SGHVS, CDR2 FQNEAQ.

The V and J genes are TRBV6-5 and TRBJ1-1, with D possibly matching TRBD1 (5 bases). Trimming stripped 6 bases from V and 3 bases from J, with 11 bases between. The CDR3 spans 13 residues. Germline CDR1 and CDR2: MNHEY and SVGAGI. CDR3 DNA sequence: TGTGCCAGCAGCGGAGGGGACCACACTGAAGCTTTCTTT. It yields the protein CASSGGDHTEAFF.

The chain joins TRBV7-2 to TRBJ2-5, with a tentative D call TRBD1 (5 bases). The CDR3 totals 13 residues. V was clipped by 6 bases and J by 7 bases, with 15 bases between them. The V gene's germline CDR1 is SGHTA and CDR2 FQGNSA. The CDR3 here is CASSPTGLGTQYF. Written as DNA, the CDR3 is TGTGCCAGCAGTCCAACAGGTCTTGGGACCCAGTACTTC. The full variable domain, with the rest looked up from reference TRBV7-2 and TRBJ2-5, is GAGVSQSPSNKVTEKGKDVELRCDPISGHTALYWYRQSLGQGLEFLIYFQGNSAPDKSGLPSDRFSAERTGGSVSTLTIQRTQQEDSAVYLCASSPTGLGTQYFGPGTRLLVL.

The chain joins TRBV6-1 to TRBJ1-3; TRBD1 is a possible D gene (5 bases). The CDR3 is 17 amino acids. Germline assignment: CDR1 MNHNS and CDR2 SASEGT. Trimming took off 2 bases at V and 0 bases at J, with 14 bases between the two ends. CDR3 nucleotides: TGTGCCAGCAGTGAATCTTCGTGGGGCGGCTCTGGAAACACCATATATTTT. Translating it yields CASSESSWGGSGNTIYF.

The chain is built from TRBV15 and TRBJ2-5, with TRBD1 identical over 7 bases. With V trimmed by 0 bases and J by 2 bases, 0 bases remained unmatched. The CDR3 is 14 amino acids. Germline V gene sequence: CDR1 LNHNV, CDR2 YYDKDF (reference sequence). CDR3 coding DNA: TGTGCCACCAGCAGAGACAGGGGGCAAGAGACCCAGTACTTC. Translated, it gives CATSRDRGQETQYF.

The chain recombines TRBV2 with TRBJ1-4; D call uncertain. CDR1 and CDR2 from the germline V gene are SNHLY and FYNNEI. V lost 5 bases and J lost 8, with 24 bases in between. The CDR3 contains 17 residues. CDR3 sequence (DNA): TGTGCCAGCAGTCCTGCTTGGCCCGCAAGGAAAGACGAAAAACTGTTTTTT. Its protein is CASSPAWPARKDEKLFF.

The genes are TRBV7-2 and TRBJ2-4, with D unresolved. Trimming removed 5 bases at V and 0 bases at J, with 8 bases between. This CDR3 is 14 amino acids long. In germline, CDR1 is SGHTA, CDR2 FQGNSA. CDR3 sequence: CASSPTLAKNIQYF. As DNA, the CDR3 is TGTGCCAGCAGCCCAACCCTAGCCAAAAACATTCAGTACTTC. Complete variable domain (other parts from reference TRBV7-2 and TRBJ2-4): GAGVSQSPSNKVTEKGKDVELRCDPISGHTALYWYRQSLGQGLEFLIYFQGNSAPDKSGLPSDRFSAERTGGSVSTLTIQRTQQEDSAVYLCASSPTLAKNIQYFGAGTRLSVL.

The rearrangement uses TRBV27 and TRBJ1-1; 9 positions agree with TRBD1. Germline loops: CDR1 MNHEY, CDR2 SMNVEV (reference sequence). The length of the CDR3 is 15 residues. The trim removed 5 bases at V and 4 bases at J, leaving 8 bases unmatched. The CDR3 DNA sequence: TGTGCCAGCAGTCCGCAAACAGGGGGCGTCACTGAAGCTTTCTTT. Translated: CASSPQTGGVTEAFF.

The chain uses TRBV7-2 and TRBJ1-1, with 7 bases that match TRBD1. The trim removed 10 bases at V and 0 bases at J, leaving 14 bases unmatched. CDR3 length: 16 amino acids. CDR1 is SGHTA, CDR2 FQGNSA, per germline. This CDR3 is CATFRTGEPLNTEAFF. The CDR3 bases are TGTGCCACCTTCAGGACAGGCGAGCCTTTGAACACTGAAGCTTTCTTT.

V gene TRBV21-1 combines with J gene TRBJ1-5. TRBV21-1 corresponds to a pseudogene. CDR3 size: 15 residues. As DNA, the CDR3 is TGTGCCAGCAGCAATAGGGGGGGGTGCAATCAGCCCCAGCATTTT. Protein: CASSNRGGCNQPQHF.

The chain couples TRBV7-9 to TRBJ2-2; D perhaps matches TRBD1 (5 bases). The ends were cut back, 2 bases at V and 13 bases at J, with 14 bases in the middle. Germline CDR1 and CDR2: SEHNR and FQNEAQ (reference sequence). The CDR3 is 13 residues long. In nucleotides, the CDR3 is TGTGCCAGCAGCTTATGGCAGGGAAGTGCGCTGTTTTTT. Translating gives CASSLWQGSALFF.

V and J are TRBV4-1 and TRBJ2-5; 11 positions agree with TRBD1. CDR1 and CDR2 (germline): MGHRA, YSYEKL. V shed 1 base, J shed 14 bases, and the junction held 6 bases outside the gene matches. The CDR3 length is 13 residues. CDR3 amino acids: CASSQAGTGGHYF. As DNA, the CDR3 is TGCGCCAGCAGCCAAGCTGGGACAGGGGGTCATTACTTC.

The chain recombines TRBV7-9 with TRBJ2-3; tentatively, D is TRBD1 (5 bases). Germline V CDR1 and CDR2: SEHNR, FQNEAQ (reference sequence). V lost 5 bases and J lost 1, with 13 bases in between. This CDR3 is built from 15 residues. CDR3 in amino acids: CASSPSQDRTDTQYF. The CDR3 region has the DNA TGTGCCAGCAGCCCGTCACAGGACCGCACAGATACGCAGTATTTT.

J is TRBJ1-4 and V is TRBV19, with TRBD1 matching 10 bases. This CDR3 contains 14 residues. With V trimmed by 6 bases and J by 8 bases, 6 bases remained unmatched. Germline CDR1 and CDR2: LNHDA and SQIVND (reference sequence). CDR3 sequence reads: CASRRQGAREKLFF. CDR3 in DNA: TGTGCCAGTAGACGACAGGGGGCAAGGGAAAAACTGTTTTTT.

The rearrangement joins TRBV9 to TRBJ2-5, with D possibly TRBD1 on 5 matching bases. Trimming removed 3 bases from V and 4 bases from J, with 10 bases in between. Germline V gives CDR1 SGDLS, CDR2 YYNGEE. This CDR3 contains 13 residues. The CDR3 DNA sequence: TGTGCCAGCAGCGGGTCCCAGGGAGAGACCCAGTACTTC. Amino acids: CASSGSQGETQYF.

The chain employs TRBV11-2 and TRBJ2-1; D assignment may be TRBD1 or TRBD2 (6 bases each). This CDR3 has 20 residues. Germline assignment: CDR1 SGHAT and CDR2 FQNNGV. The ends were cut back, 0 bases at V and 6 bases at J, with 27 bases in the middle. CDR3 sequence: CASSLEEGRRGTISANEQFF. CDR3 in DNA: TGTGCCAGCAGCTTAGAAGAGGGTCGGAGGGGGACCATTTCGGCCAATGAGCAGTTCTTC.

The V gene is TRBV5-4, the J gene TRBJ1-2; D perhaps matches TRBD1 (6 bases). With 4 bases removed from V and 3 bases from J, the gap between germline ends came to 25 bases. The CDR3 consists of 18 residues. The germline V gene encodes CDR1 SGHNT and CDR2 YYREEE (reference sequence). CDR3 nucleotide sequence: TGTGCCAGCAGCCAGCAAACCCCGTGGCCAGAGGGGGACTATGGCTACACCTTC. Translating gives CASSQQTPWPEGDYGYTF.

CDR3 DNA: TGTGCCAGCAGTTTATCGTGGGGATACGAGCAGTACTTC. Amino acid sequence: CASSLSWGYEQYF. The chain employs TRBV27 and TRBJ2-7; no firm D call. In germline, CDR1 is MNHEY, CDR2 SMNVEV (reference sequence). This CDR3 is built from 13 residues. Trimming stripped 0 bases from V and 4 bases from J, with 7 bases between.

CDR3 sequence: CAWSPGVSEAFF. The CDR3 DNA sequence: TGTGCCTGGAGCCCTGGAGTTAGTGAAGCTTTCTTT. The genes are TRBV30 and TRBJ1-1; D is uncertain. V lost 3 bases, J lost 7 bases, and 12 bases lay in between. The CDR3 loop spans 12 amino acids. CDR1 and CDR2 from the germline V gene are GTSNPN and SVGIG (reference sequence).

The chain couples TRBV18 to TRBJ1-4, with no clear D. This CDR3 has 15 residues. CDR1 and CDR2 from the germline V gene are KGHSH and LQKENI. The germline V and J ends were trimmed by 2 bases and 7 bases, with 14 bases remaining between them. The CDR3 bases are TGTGCCAGCTCACCAGGAGGGAGGCGAGGTGAAAAACTGTTTTTT. It encodes CASSPGGRRGEKLFF.

The gene calls are TRBV4-3 and TRBJ1-1; tentatively, D is TRBD1 (6 bases). This CDR3 region has 14 residues. Trimming took off 4 bases at V and 6 bases at J, with 15 bases between the two ends. CDR1 is LGHNA, CDR2 YSLEER, per germline. In DNA, the CDR3 is TGCGCCAGCAGCCTATACAGACAGGACGCTGAAGCTTTCTTT. It translates to CASSLYRQDAEAFF.

The chain links TRBV2 to TRBJ2-5; D could derive from TRBD1 or TRBD2 (6 bases each). CDR1 and CDR2 from the germline V gene are SNHLY and FYNNEI. The CDR3 extends over 13 amino acids. V lost 10 bases and J 4 bases, leaving 16 bases between the germline ends. CDR3 sequence reads: CATRRGAGETQYF. CDR3 sequence (DNA): TGTGCCACCCGAAGGGGGGCAGGAGAGACCCAGTACTTC.

The chain joins TRBV5-4 to TRBJ2-1; 8 positions match TRBD1. The J segment lost 6 bases and the V segment lost 1 base, leaving 3 bases of the junction unmatched. The CDR3 runs to 14 residues. Germline V gives CDR1 SGHNT, CDR2 YYREEE (reference sequence). CDR3 residues: CASSLSDRGNEQFF. The CDR3 DNA follows: TGTGCCAGCAGCTTGTCCGACAGGGGCAATGAGCAGTTCTTC.